These 18 T cell receptor beta chains originate from one sample sequenced in a study of blood T cell repertoires in COVID-19. Data came from immunoSEQ multiplex PCR; TCRdb stores just in-frame clones and leaves some out. The profile shows 55,000 to 90,000 clones, 70% to 90% of them singletons. Material for sequencing was peripheral blood. These receptors were obtained from a man between 65 and 85 years old with active COVID-19.

The chain carries TRBV7-2 and TRBJ2-4; tentative D call: TRBD1 (6 bases). The length of the CDR3 is 14 residues. Trimming took 7 bases from V and 3 from J, leaving 13 bases between them. From germline, CDR1 is SGHTA and CDR2 FQGNSA. CDR3 sequence reads: CASTPTGSKNIQYF. The CDR3 DNA reads as TGTGCCAGCACCCCAACAGGGAGCAAAAACATTCAGTACTTC.

This clone appeared a few times. The chain recombines TRBV7-2 with TRBJ2-7; D unclear. This CDR3 comprises 13 residues. The V gene's germline CDR1 is SGHTA and CDR2 FQGNSA. V lost 5 bases to trimming and J lost 3 bases, with 11 bases between them. This chain's CDR3 is CASSTQTGYEQYF. In DNA form, the CDR3 reads TGTGCCAGCAGCACCCAGACTGGCTACGAGCAGTACTTC.

The chain uses TRBV13 and TRBJ2-3; 10 bases agree with TRBD2. This CDR3 region has 15 residues. Germline values: CDR1 PRHDT, CDR2 FYEKMQ (reference sequence). After removal of 6 bases from V and 3 bases from J, the junction contained 6 bases not matched to a gene. The CDR3 protein is CASRPLAGETDTQYF. The CDR3 DNA is TGTGCCAGCAGACCCCTAGCGGGAGAGACAGATACGCAGTATTTT.

V gene TRBV9 combines with J gene TRBJ2-1, with TRBD2 matching 9 bases. This CDR3 comprises 21 residues. CDR1 is SGDLS, CDR2 YYNGEE, per germline. J was trimmed by 5 bases and V by 3 bases; bases with no gene match: 24. CDR3 in amino acids: CASSAPRRLAAGGPNHNEQFF. In nucleotides, the CDR3 is TGTGCCAGCAGCGCACCCCGAAGACTCGCGGCGGGAGGGCCGAACCACAATGAGCAGTTCTTC.

This clone was seen ten or more times. Different DNA sequences within this sample yield the same CDR3. V is TRBV7-2 and J is TRBJ1-6; D is undetermined. The V gene lost 1 base and the J gene lost 4 bases, with 5 bases spanning the gap. Germline V CDR1 and CDR2: SGHTA, FQGNSA. The CDR3 is 14 residues long. In nucleotides, the CDR3 is TGTGCCAGCAGCTTAGGGCCGTATAATTCACCCCTCCACTTT. It is translated as CASSLGPYNSPLHF.

The V and J genes are TRBV13 and TRBJ2-7, with 14 bases identical to TRBD2. Unmatched junction bases numbered 14, after V lost 5 bases and J lost 2 bases. The CDR3 consists of 19 residues. The germline CDR1 and CDR2 sequences are PRHDT and FYEKMQ (reference sequence). CDR3 nucleotides: TGTGCCAGCAGCGTAACGGGGACTAGCGGGAGTTCGATCCCCTACGAGCAGTACTTC. This sequence encodes CASSVTGTSGSSIPYEQYF. Using reference TRBV13 and TRBJ2-7 for the parts outside the CDR3, the full variable domain is AAGVIQSPRHLIKEKRETATLKCYPIPRHDTVYWYQQGPGQDPQFLISFYEKMQSDKGSIPDRFSAQQFSDYHSELNMSSLELGDSALYFCASSVTGTSGSSIPYEQYFGPGTRLTVT.

CDR3 nucleotide sequence: TGTGCCAGCAGCGCTAGCGGGAGCGCCAAAAACATTCAGTACTTC. The encoded protein is CASSASGSAKNIQYF. V is TRBV9 and J is TRBJ2-4; the match to TRBD2 covers 10 bases. The V gene's germline CDR1 is SGDLS and CDR2 YYNGEE. The CDR3 spans 15 residues. With V trimmed by 3 bases and J by 1 base, 1 base remained unmatched.

The V call is TRBV24-1, the J call TRBJ1-5; 8 bases fit TRBD1. Germline V gives CDR1 KGHDR, CDR2 SFDVKD. The CDR3 length is 14 residues. The ends lost 4 bases at V and 8 bases at J; junction bases unmatched: 6. CDR3 protein: CATSETDRGEPQHF. As DNA, the CDR3 is TGTGCCACCAGTGAAACCGACAGGGGTGAGCCCCAGCATTTT.

The chain couples TRBV19 to TRBJ2-7, with D possibly TRBD1 on 7 matching bases. V lost 4 bases and J 2 bases, leaving 15 bases between the germline ends. This CDR3 spans 15 amino acids. The germline V gene encodes CDR1 LNHDA and CDR2 SQIVND (reference sequence). CDR3 in DNA: TGTGCCAGTAGTACTCCCCAGGGGGGACCCTACGAGCAGTACTTC. It specifies CASSTPQGGPYEQYF.

The gene calls are TRBV19 and TRBJ1-2; 8 positions agree with TRBD1. Trimming removed 5 bases from V and 4 bases from J; junction bases left unmatched: 3. Germline assignment: CDR1 LNHDA and CDR2 SQIVND (reference sequence). The length of the CDR3 is 13 residues. As DNA, the CDR3 is TGTGCCAGTAGTCCCGACAGGGGCTATGGCTACACCTTC. This sequence encodes CASSPDRGYGYTF.

The V and J genes are TRBV20-1 and TRBJ2-2; 10 nucleotides align to TRBD2. V gave up 3 bases and J gave up 1 base; unmatched junction bases: 14. Germline V gene data show CDR1 as DFQATT and CDR2 as SNEGSKA (reference sequence). This CDR3 region has 19 residues. CDR3 nucleotide sequence: TGCAGTGCTAGTGGCCCCGGGGGCTTAGCGGGAGGGAACACCGGGGAGCTGTTTTTT. Translating gives CSASGPGGLAGGNTGELFF.

The V and J genes are TRBV6-5 and TRBJ1-2, with 7 bases that match TRBD1. Per germline, CDR1 MNHEY and CDR2 SVGAGI. After removal of 4 bases from V and 8 bases from J, the junction contained 13 bases not matched to a gene. The CDR3 spans 15 residues. The CDR3 sequence is CASSSPPDRPGGYTF. The CDR3 coding sequence is TGTGCCAGCAGTTCCCCTCCGGACAGGCCAGGGGGCTACACCTTC.

The chain recombines TRBV7-9 with TRBJ2-3, with D maybe TRBD1 (6 bases). V was shortened by 6 bases and J by 4 bases, with 11 bases between the two germline ends. CDR3 size: 13 residues. CDR1 and CDR2 from the germline V gene are SEHNR and FQNEAQ (reference sequence). Here the CDR3 reads CASRPDSPDTQYF. The CDR3 coding sequence is TGTGCCAGCAGACCGGACAGCCCAGATACGCAGTATTTT.

This rearrangement joins TRBV21-1 to TRBJ2-7; no DNA check was done on the table's D call, TRBD1. TRBV21-1 is labeled a pseudogene. This CDR3 is built from 14 residues. CDR3 protein: CASSTRQGPHEQYF. The CDR3 nucleotides read TGTGCCAGCAGCACCCGACAGGGGCCCCACGAGCAGTACTTC.

This clone was seen just once. The chain joins TRBV11-3 to TRBJ2-3; 7 nucleotides agree with TRBD1. CDR1 is SGHNT and CDR2 is YENEEA in the germline V gene. V was pared by 5 bases and J by 5 bases, with 16 bases of the junction left unmatched. The CDR3 length is 17 residues. The CDR3 loop is CASSPRQGALGGDTQYF. Here the CDR3 DNA reads TGTGCCAGCAGCCCGAGACAGGGAGCCCTAGGGGGAGATACGCAGTATTTT.

V gene TRBV11-2 combines with J gene TRBJ2-2; possibly TRBD2 for D (7 bases). The CDR3 runs 17 residues. V was shortened by 5 bases and J by 2 bases, with 18 bases between the two germline ends. The germline gives CDR1 SGHAT, CDR2 FQNNGV. DNA for the CDR3: TGTGCCAGCAGCCCTAGGGGGGGGACATCCAACACCGGGGAGCTGTTTTTT. Translation: CASSPRGGTSNTGELFF.

The CDR3 coding sequence is TGTGCCAGCAGTTGGGGCCGTGGGAATGAGCAGTTCTTC. Its protein product is CASSWGRGNEQFF. The V gene is TRBV28, the J gene TRBJ2-1; tentative D call: TRBD1 (5 bases). The CDR3 runs to 13 residues. Looked up from germline, CDR1 is MDHEN and CDR2 is SYDVKM. Trimming stripped 4 bases from V and 7 bases from J, with 11 bases between. Based on the CDR3 plus reference TRBV28 and TRBJ2-1, the full variable domain is DVKVTQSSRYLVKRTGEKVFLECVQDMDHENMFWYRQDPGLGLRLIYFSYDVKMKEKGDIPEGYSVSREKKERFSLILESASTNQTSMYLCASSWGRGNEQFFGPGTRLTVL.

The chain uses TRBV7-9 and TRBJ2-7; 10 bases are shared with TRBD1. This CDR3 is 15 amino acids long. Trimming at V came to 1 base and at J to 6 bases, leaving 6 bases not matched to a gene. Germline CDR1 is SEHNR and CDR2 is FQNEAQ (reference sequence). CDR3 sequence (DNA): TGTGCCAGCAGCTTAGGACAGGGGGCTTCCCTCGAGCAGTACTTC. Amino acids: CASSLGQGASLEQYF.